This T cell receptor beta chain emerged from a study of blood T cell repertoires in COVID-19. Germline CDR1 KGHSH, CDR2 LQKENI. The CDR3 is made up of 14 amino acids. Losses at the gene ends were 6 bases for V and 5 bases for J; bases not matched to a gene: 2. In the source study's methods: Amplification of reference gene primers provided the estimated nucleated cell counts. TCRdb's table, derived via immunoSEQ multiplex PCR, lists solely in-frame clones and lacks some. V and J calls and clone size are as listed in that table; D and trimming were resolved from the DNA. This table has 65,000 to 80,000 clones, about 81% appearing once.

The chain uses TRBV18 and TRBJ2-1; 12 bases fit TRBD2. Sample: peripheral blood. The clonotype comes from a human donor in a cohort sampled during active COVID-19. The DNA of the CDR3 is TGTGCCAGCTCCCTAGCGGGGGGGGACAATGAGCAGTTCTTC. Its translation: CASSLAGGDNEQFF.